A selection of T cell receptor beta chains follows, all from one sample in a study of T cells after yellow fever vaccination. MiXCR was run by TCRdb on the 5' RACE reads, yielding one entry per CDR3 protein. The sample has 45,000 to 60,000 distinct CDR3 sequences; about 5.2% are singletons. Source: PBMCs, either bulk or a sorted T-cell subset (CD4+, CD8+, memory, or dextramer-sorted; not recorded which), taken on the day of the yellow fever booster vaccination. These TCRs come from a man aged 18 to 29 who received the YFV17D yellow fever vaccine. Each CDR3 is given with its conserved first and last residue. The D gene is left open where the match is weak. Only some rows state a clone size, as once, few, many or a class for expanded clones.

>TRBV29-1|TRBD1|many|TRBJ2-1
CSVEPRRTGVYNEQFF
TGCAGCGTTGAACCCCGGAGGACAGGGGTCTACAATGAGCAGTTCTTC
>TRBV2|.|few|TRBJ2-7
CASRGDYEQYF
TGTGCCAGCAGAGGAGACTACGAGCAGTACTTC
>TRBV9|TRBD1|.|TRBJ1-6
CASSAQGNNSPLHF
TGTGCCAGCAGCGCACAGGGGAACAATTCACCCCTCCACTTT
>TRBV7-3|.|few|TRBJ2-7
CASSLSPGAYEQYF
TGTGCCAGCAGCTTAAGCCCAGGTGCCTACGAGCAGTACTTC
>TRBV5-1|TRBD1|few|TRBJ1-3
CASSLETMTGGWSGNTIYF
TGCGCCAGCAGCTTGGAAACGATGACAGGGGGATGGTCTGGAAACACCATATATTTT
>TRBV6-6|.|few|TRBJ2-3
CASSFRLPPSTDTQYF
TGTGCCAGCAGCTTTCGACTGCCGCCTAGCACAGATACGCAGTATTTT
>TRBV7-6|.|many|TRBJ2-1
CASSSMGGPIYEQFF
TGTGCCAGCAGCTCGATGGGGGGTCCGATTTATGAGCAGTTCTTC
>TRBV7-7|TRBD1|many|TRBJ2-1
CASSHRQGMGEQFF
TGTGCCAGCAGCCATAGACAGGGGATGGGTGAGCAGTTCTTC
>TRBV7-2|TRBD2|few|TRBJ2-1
CASSLAGTSGGRKHNEQFF
TGTGCCAGCAGCTTAGCTGGGACTAGCGGGGGTCGAAAGCACAATGAGCAGTTCTTC
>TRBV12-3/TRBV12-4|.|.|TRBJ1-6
CASSLAPGDSPLHF
TGTGCCAGCAGTTTAGCCCCCGGGGATTCACCCCTCCACTTT
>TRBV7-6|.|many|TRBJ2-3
CASTGGNTQYF
TGTGCCAGCACGGGCGGAAATACGCAGTATTTT
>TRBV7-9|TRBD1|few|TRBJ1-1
CASSLVPGQEPEAFF
TGTGCCAGCAGCTTAGTTCCGGGACAGGAACCTGAAGCTTTCTTT
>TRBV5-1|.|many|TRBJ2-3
CASSLTRGGTDTQYF
TGCGCCAGCAGCTTGACTAGAGGAGGCACAGATACGCAGTATTTT
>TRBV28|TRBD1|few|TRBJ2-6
CASSSWTGGTGANVLTF
TGTGCCAGCAGTTCGTGGACAGGGGGGACTGGGGCCAACGTCCTGACTTTC
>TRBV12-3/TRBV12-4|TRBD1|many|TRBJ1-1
CASSITDRTGRDTEAFF
TGTGCCAGCAGTATAACCGATAGGACAGGGCGTGACACTGAAGCTTTCTTT
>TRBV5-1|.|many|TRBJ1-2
CASSLAGNYGYTF
TGCGCCAGCAGCTTGGCAGGAAACTATGGCTACACCTTC
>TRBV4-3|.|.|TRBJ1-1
CASSQESIANTEAFF
TGCGCCAGCAGCCAAGAGAGTATAGCGAACACTGAAGCTTTCTTT
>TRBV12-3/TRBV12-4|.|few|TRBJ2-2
CASSSGDLNTGELFF
TGTGCCAGCAGCTCGGGAGATTTAAACACCGGGGAGCTGTTTTTT
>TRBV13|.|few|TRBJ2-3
CASSLLGTDTQYF
TGTGCCAGCAGCTTACTGGGGACAGATACGCAGTATTTT
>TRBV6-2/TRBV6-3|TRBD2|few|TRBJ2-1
CASSPRGGDRNEQFF
TGTGCCAGCAGTCCCCGCGGGGGGGATCGCAATGAGCAGTTCTTC
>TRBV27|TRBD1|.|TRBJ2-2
CASRVGQSAGELFF
TGTGCCAGCAGGGTGGGACAGTCGGCCGGGGAGCTGTTTTTT
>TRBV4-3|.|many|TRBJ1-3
CASSHSPDPSPRNTIYF
TGCGCCAGCAGCCATTCCCCGGACCCTTCTCCTAGAAACACCATATATTTT